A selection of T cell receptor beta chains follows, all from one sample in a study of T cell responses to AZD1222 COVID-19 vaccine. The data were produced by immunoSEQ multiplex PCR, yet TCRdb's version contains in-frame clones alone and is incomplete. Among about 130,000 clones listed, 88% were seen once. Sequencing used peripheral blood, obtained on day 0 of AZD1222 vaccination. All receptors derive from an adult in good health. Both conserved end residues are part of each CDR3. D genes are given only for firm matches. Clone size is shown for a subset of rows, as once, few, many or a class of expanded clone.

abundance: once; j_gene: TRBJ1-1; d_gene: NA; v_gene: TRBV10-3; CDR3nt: TGTGCCATCAGACCGGGACATATGAACACTGAAGCTTTCTTT; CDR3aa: CAIRPGHMNTEAFF
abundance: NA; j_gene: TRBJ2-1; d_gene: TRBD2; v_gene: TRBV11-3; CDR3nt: TGTGCCAGCAGCTTAGGCCCGGGGGGGGTCAATGAGCAGTTCTTC; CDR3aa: CASSLGPGGVNEQFF
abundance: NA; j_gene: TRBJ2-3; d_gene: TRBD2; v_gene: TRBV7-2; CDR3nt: TGTGCCAGCAGCACCCGACTAGCGGGGGTCACAGATACGCAGTATTTT; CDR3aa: CASSTRLAGVTDTQYF
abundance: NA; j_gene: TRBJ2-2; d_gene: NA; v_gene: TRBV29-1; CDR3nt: TGCAGCGTTGATATAGGGTTCGGCGGGGAGCTGTTTTTT; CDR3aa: CSVDIGFGGELFF
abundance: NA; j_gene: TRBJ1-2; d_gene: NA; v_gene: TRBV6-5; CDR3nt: TGTGCCAGCAGTTCCTACCTGGGGGTAGCGGGGTATGGCTACACCTTC; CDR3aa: CASSSYLGVAGYGYTF
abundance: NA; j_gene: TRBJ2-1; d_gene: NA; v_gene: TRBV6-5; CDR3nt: TGTGCCAGCAGTTACGGGTTCAATGAGCAGTTCTTC; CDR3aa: CASSYGFNEQFF
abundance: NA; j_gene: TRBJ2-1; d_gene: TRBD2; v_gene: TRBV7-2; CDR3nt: TGTGCCAGCAGCTTAGACTATACTAGCGGCGAGCAGTTCTTC; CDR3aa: CASSLDYTSGEQFF
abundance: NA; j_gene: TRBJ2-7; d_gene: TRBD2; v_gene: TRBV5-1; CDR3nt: TGCGCCAGCAGACCGGGAGGAAGTCTTGGTGAGCAGTACTTC; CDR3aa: CASRPGGSLGEQYF
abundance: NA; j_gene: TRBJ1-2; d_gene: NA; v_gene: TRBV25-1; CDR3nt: TGTGCCAGCAGCCCCCTCGGTGGACGGCGCTATGGCTACACCTTC; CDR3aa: CASSPLGGRRYGYTF
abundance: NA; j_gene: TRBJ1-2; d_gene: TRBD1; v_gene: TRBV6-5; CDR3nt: TGTGCCAGCAGGCAAACAGGGGCGGGCTATGGCTACACCTTC; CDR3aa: CASRQTGAGYGYTF
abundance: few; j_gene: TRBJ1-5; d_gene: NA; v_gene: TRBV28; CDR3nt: TGTGCCAGCAGTTTCCTACCCCACAATCAGCCCCAGCATTTT; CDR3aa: CASSFLPHNQPQHF
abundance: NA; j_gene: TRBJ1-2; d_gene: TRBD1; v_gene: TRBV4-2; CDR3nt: TGTGCCAGCAGCCAGGAGGGGGGGACAGGGAGAACCTATGGCTACACCTTC; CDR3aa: CASSQEGGTGRTYGYTF
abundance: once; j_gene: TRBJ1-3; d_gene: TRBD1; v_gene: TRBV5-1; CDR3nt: TGCGCCAGCAGCGCGAGACAGGGGGCAACTGGAAACACCATATATTTT; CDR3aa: CASSARQGATGNTIYF
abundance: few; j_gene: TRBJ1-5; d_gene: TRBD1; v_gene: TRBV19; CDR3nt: TGTGCCAGTAGTACGTCCGGGACAGGGGTCCAATCTAATCAGCCCCAGCATTTT; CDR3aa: CASSTSGTGVQSNQPQHF
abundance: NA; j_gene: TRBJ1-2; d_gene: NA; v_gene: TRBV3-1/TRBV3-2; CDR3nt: TGTGCCAGCAGCCAAGGGGAGTTAGGGAACTATGGCTACACCTTC; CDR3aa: CASSQGELGNYGYTF
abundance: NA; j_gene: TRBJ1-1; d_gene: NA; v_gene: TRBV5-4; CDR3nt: TGTGCCAGCAGCTTGGGTGACAGTAACACTGAAGCTTTCTTT; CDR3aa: CASSLGDSNTEAFF
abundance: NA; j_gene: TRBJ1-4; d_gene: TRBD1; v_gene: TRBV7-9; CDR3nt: TGTGCCAGCAGAATCGGGACAGGGGATGAAAAACTGTTTTTT; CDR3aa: CASRIGTGDEKLFF
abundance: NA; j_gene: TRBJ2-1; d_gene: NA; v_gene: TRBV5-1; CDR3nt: TGCGCCAGCAGTCTGGCGTTTGGGGCGTACAATGAGCAGTTCTTC; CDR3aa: CASSLAFGAYNEQFF
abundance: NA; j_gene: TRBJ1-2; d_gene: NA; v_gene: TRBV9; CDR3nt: TGTGCCAGCAGCGTAGGGAACGGGTATGGCTACACCTTC; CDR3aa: CASSVGNGYGYTF
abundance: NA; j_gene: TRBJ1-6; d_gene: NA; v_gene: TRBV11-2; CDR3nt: TGTGCCAGCAGTACAGACAGTTATAATTCACCCCTCCACTTT; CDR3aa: CASSTDSYNSPLHF
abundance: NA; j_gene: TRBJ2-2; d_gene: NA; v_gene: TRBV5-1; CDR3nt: TGCGCCAGCAGCTTGGCCCGGGGTGGTTCCACCGGGGAGCTGTTTTTT; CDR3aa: CASSLARGGSTGELFF
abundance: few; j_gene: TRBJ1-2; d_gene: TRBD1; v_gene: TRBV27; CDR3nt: TGTGCCAGCAGTTTCCTTTACAGGGGATATGGCTACACCTTC; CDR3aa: CASSFLYRGYGYTF
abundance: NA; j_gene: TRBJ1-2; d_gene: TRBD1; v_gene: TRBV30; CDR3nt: TGTGCCTGTACCGGGACAGACAATAACTATGGCTACACCTTC; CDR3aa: CACTGTDNNYGYTF
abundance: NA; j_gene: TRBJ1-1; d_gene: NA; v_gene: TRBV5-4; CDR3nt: TGTGCCAGCAGCGCATCACAGGTGTCTAACACTGAAGCTTTCTTT; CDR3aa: CASSASQVSNTEAFF
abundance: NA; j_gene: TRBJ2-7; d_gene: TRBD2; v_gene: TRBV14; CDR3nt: TGTGCCAGCAGCCCGTTAGCGGGAGAGGGCTACGAGCAGTACTTC; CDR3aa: CASSPLAGEGYEQYF
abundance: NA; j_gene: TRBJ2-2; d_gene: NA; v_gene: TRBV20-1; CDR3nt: TGCAGTGCTAGTACCGGATTCACCGGGGAGCTGTTTTTT; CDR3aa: CSASTGFTGELFF
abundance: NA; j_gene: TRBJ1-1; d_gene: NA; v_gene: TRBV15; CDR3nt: TGTGCCACCAGTTCGGGACAACTCACTGAAGCTTTCTTT; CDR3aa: CATSSGQLTEAFF
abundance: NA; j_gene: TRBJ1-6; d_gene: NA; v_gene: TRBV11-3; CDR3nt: TGTGCCAGCTCTTCCAGGGGCGATAATTCACCCCTCCACTTT; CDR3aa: CASSSRGDNSPLHF
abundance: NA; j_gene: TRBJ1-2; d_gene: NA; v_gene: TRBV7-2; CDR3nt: TGTGCCAGCAGCTTAGATCGGGGGGCTAGGTACGGCTACACCTTC; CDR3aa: CASSLDRGARYGYTF
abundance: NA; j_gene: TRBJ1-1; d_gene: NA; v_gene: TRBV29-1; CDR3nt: TGCAGCGTTGAAGGGGCGGTGGATTGGGTGCGGAACACTGAAGCTTTCTTT; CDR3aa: CSVEGAVDWVRNTEAFF
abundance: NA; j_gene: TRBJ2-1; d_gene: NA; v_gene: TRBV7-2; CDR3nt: TGTGCCAGCAGCCCCGAGGGAGGTTACAATGAGCAGTTCTTC; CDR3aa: CASSPEGGYNEQFF
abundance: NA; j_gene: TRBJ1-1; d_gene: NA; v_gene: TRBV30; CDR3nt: TGTGCCTGGAGTGTTCAGGCCAACACTGAAGCTTTCTTT; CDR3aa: CAWSVQANTEAFF
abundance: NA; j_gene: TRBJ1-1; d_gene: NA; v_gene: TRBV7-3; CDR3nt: TGTGCCAGCAGCTCTCACATGGGGACTGAAGCTTTCTTT; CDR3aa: CASSSHMGTEAFF
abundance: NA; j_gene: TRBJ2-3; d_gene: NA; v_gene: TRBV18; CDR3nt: TGTGCCAGCTCACGTCCGGGACTCAGCACAGATACGCAGTATTTT; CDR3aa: CASSRPGLSTDTQYF
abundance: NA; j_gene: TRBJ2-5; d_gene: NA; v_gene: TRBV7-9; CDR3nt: TGTGCCAGCAGCTTAGGGGTAGCGGACCAAGAGACCCAGTACTTC; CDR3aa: CASSLGVADQETQYF
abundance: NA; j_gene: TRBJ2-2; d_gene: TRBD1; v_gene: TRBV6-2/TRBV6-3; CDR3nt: TGTGCCAGCAGTAGACAGGGGCTCACCGGGGAGCTGTTTTTT; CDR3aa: CASSRQGLTGELFF
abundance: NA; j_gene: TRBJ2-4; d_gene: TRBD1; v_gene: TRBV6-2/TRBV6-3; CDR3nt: TGTGCCAGCAGTTTCTTACAGGGGTCCTTAGCCAAAAACATTCAGTACTTC; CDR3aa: CASSFLQGSLAKNIQYF
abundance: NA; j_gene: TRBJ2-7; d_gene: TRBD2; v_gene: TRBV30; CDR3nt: TGTGCCTGGGACCGGACTAGCGGGAAACGGGAGCAGTACTTC; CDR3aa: CAWDRTSGKREQYF
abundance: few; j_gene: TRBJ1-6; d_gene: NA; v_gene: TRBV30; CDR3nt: TGTGCCTGGAGTGCAGGGGTCGGTAATTCACCCCTCCACTTT; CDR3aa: CAWSAGVGNSPLHF
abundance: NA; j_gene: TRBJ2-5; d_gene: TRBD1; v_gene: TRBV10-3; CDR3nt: TGTGCCATCAGTAAACAGGGGGCTGGGGAGACCCAGTACTTC; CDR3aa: CAISKQGAGETQYF
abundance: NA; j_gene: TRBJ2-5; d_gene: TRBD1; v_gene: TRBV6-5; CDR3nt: TGTGCCAGCAGTTGGACAGGGTACGAGACCCAGTACTTC; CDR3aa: CASSWTGYETQYF
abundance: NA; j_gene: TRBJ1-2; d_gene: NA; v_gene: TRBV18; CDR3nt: TGTGCCAGCTCACCGGGGACCGTACCTAACTATGGCTACACCTTC; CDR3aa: CASSPGTVPNYGYTF
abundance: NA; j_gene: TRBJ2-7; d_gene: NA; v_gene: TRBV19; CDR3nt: TGTGCCAGTAGTATCGCCGGGTCCCTCGTCACCTACGAGCAGTACTTC; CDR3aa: CASSIAGSLVTYEQYF
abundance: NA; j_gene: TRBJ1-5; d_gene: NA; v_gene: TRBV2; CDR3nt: TGTGCCAGCAGTGAAGAGGGACGACCCCAGCCCCAGCATTTT; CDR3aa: CASSEEGRPQPQHF